This entry lists 30 T cell receptor beta chains sequenced from one sample in a study of Graves' ophthalmopathy and Graves' hyperthyroidism. Amplified material comprised TCR beta CDR3 regions derived from RNA transcripts. RT-PCR with HTBI primers came first, then second-round multiplex PCR. TCRdb reanalysed the multiplex PCR reads using MiXCR and keeps one entry per CDR3 protein. The sample holds about 210,000 distinct CDR3 sequences, 29% seen once. The sample taken for sequencing was peripheral blood. All receptors come from a man aged 50-60 years with Graves' ophthalmopathy.

The V call is TRBV12-3 or TRBV12-4, the J call TRBJ1-5; D is undetermined. The CDR3 extends over 13 amino acids. V lost 6 bases and J 6 bases, leaving 12 bases between the germline ends. The chain's CDR3 is CASRRTVTQPQHF. CDR3 nucleotides: TGTGCCAGCAGGAGGACGGTAACTCAGCCCCAGCATTTT.

In its sample, this clonotype was seen many times. V usage is TRBV4-1 and J usage is TRBJ2-7, with 7 bases identical to TRBD1. The CDR3 runs to 15 residues. Germline CDR1 is MGHRA and CDR2 is YSYEKL. V shed 0 bases and J 3 bases; nucleotides not matched to a gene: 5. In DNA form, the CDR3 reads TGCGCCAGCAGCCAAGAGTCCCGGGACAGCTACGAGCAGTACTTC. The encoded protein is CASSQESRDSYEQYF.

Many counts were recorded for this clonotype. The chain uses TRBV27 and TRBJ2-7, with D hard to call. V lost 5 bases and J 2 bases, leaving 7 bases between the germline ends. CDR3 length equals 12 residues. The germline V gene has CDR1 MNHEY and CDR2 SMNVEV (reference sequence). CDR3 in amino acids: CASSAHPYEQYF. The DNA of the CDR3 is TGTGCCAGCAGTGCCCACCCCTACGAGCAGTACTTC.

Of note for this clonotype: One end of the junction does not line up with germline, which may come from a read error. The J gene is TRBJ1-5, the V gene TRBV28; D is unclear. Germline assignment: CDR1 MDHEN and CDR2 SYDVKM. The CDR3 has 15 amino acids. The CDR3 region is CASSFSRTRNQPQHF. CDR3 coding DNA: TGTGCCAGCAGTTTTTCTCGGACTAGAAATCAGCCCCAGCACTTT.

At least ten counts were recorded for this clonotype. The chain couples TRBV28 to TRBJ2-7; 7 bases agree with TRBD1. V shed 7 bases and J 4 bases; nucleotides not matched to a gene: 10. Germline CDR1 reads MDHEN; CDR2 reads SYDVKM. The CDR3 covers 14 residues. CDR3 nucleotide sequence: TGTGCCAGCAACAGACAGGGTCGCTTTTACGAGCAGTACTTC. Translated: CASNRQGRFYEQYF. The full variable domain, in which reference TRBV28 and TRBJ2-7 provide the parts outside the CDR3, is DVKVTQSSRYLVKRTGEKVFLECVQDMDHENMFWYRQDPGLGLRLIYFSYDVKMKEKGDIPEGYSVSREKKERFSLILESASTNQTSMYLCASNRQGRFYEQYFGPGTRLTVT.

This clonotype was counted a few times. J is TRBJ1-1 and V is TRBV12-3 or TRBV12-4; maybe TRBD1 (5 bases). V was trimmed by 3 bases and J by 0 bases, leaving 8 bases between them. The CDR3 covers 14 residues. The CDR3 region has the DNA TGTGCCAGCAGTTTTGGGGGTGTGAACACTGAAGCTTTCTTT. Translation gives CASSFGGVNTEAFF.

The rearrangement joins TRBV28 to TRBJ2-5, with 8 bases identical to TRBD1. CDR1 MDHEN and CDR2 SYDVKM come from the germline V gene. Trimming cost V 6 bases and J 1 base; bases outside gene matches: 7. The CDR3 length is 15 residues. This CDR3 is CASRQGASSQETQYF. CDR3 sequence (DNA): TGTGCCAGCAGGCAGGGGGCAAGTAGCCAAGAGACCCAGTACTTC.

This clonotype was observed many times. The chain couples TRBV30 to TRBJ2-3; D is uncertain. The germline gives CDR1 GTSNPN, CDR2 SVGIG (reference sequence). CDR3 length: 14 amino acids. V gave up 3 bases and J gave up 0 bases, with 10 bases separating them. CDR3 sequence reads: CAWRAGVSTDTQYF. CDR3 nucleotides: TGTGCCTGGAGGGCTGGCGTTAGCACAGATACGCAGTATTTT.

The V gene is TRBV28, the J gene TRBJ1-6; tentative D call: TRBD1 (6 bases). CDR3 length: 13 residues. The V end was cut by 10 bases, the J end by 13 bases, with 20 bases between. Looked up from germline, CDR1 is MDHEN and CDR2 is SYDVKM. CDR3 region: CATTQAGERPLHF. Here the CDR3 DNA reads TGTGCCACCACACAGGCAGGGGAGAGGCCCCTCCACTTT.

This clonotype has at least ten counts. This chain joins TRBV12-3 or TRBV12-4 and TRBJ2-7, with 8 bases lining up with TRBD2. Trimming removed 6 bases from V and 4 bases from J; junction bases left unmatched: 2. The length of the CDR3 is 12 residues. DNA of the CDR3: TGTGCCAGCAGAGGACTAGCTTACGAGCAGTACTTC. Amino acid sequence: CASRGLAYEQYF.

This clonotype was detected many times. The V and J genes are TRBV7-2 and TRBJ2-5, with D possibly matching TRBD1 (5 bases). The length of the CDR3 is 14 residues. V gave up 1 base and J gave up 9 bases, with 15 bases separating them. The germline V gene has CDR1 SGHTA and CDR2 FQGNSA. The chain's CDR3 is CASSLVGAGYAQYF. CDR3 DNA sequence: TGTGCCAGCAGCTTAGTAGGGGCAGGATATGCCCAGTACTTC.

The chain employs TRBV6-2 or TRBV6-3 and TRBJ2-7; possibly TRBD1 or TRBD2 for D (5 bases each). In germline, CDR1 is MNHEY, CDR2 SVGEGT. There are 17 residues in the CDR3. Trimming took off 4 bases at V and 2 bases at J, with 21 bases between the two ends. CDR3 in DNA: TGTGCCAGCAGTTCAAGAGAGACCGGGACGGTTACCTACGAGCAGTACTTC. This sequence encodes CASSSRETGTVTYEQYF.

The sample holds many counts of this clonotype. The chain couples TRBV14 to TRBJ2-7, with a possible D match to TRBD1 (5 bases). Germline CDR1 is SGHDN and CDR2 is FVKESK. This CDR3 has 14 amino acids. The germline V and J ends were trimmed by 0 bases and 3 bases, with 9 bases remaining between them. The CDR3 coding sequence is TGTGCCAGCAGCCAAGATGTAACAGGCTACGAGCAGTACTTC. The encoded protein is CASSQDVTGYEQYF.

This clonotype occurred many times. The chain recombines TRBV6-2 or TRBV6-3 with TRBJ2-7, with 11 bases aligning to TRBD2. Germline loops: CDR1 MNHEY, CDR2 SVGEGT. The CDR3 runs 15 residues. V was pared by 6 bases and J by 3 bases, with 7 bases of the junction left unmatched. This CDR3 is CASRSGTSGRYEQYF. CDR3 DNA: TGTGCCAGCAGATCCGGGACTAGCGGCCGCTACGAGCAGTACTTC.

This clonotype was recorded at least ten times. The chain has TRBV20-1 and TRBJ2-7, with D possibly being TRBD1 (6 bases). Trimming cost V 0 bases and J 10 bases, with 10 bases left between them. Germline assignment: CDR1 DFQATT and CDR2 SNEGSKA (reference sequence). This CDR3 contains 11 residues. The CDR3 region is CSAREGAVQYF. In DNA form, the CDR3 reads TGCAGTGCTAGAGAGGGGGCAGTACAGTACTTC.

This clonotype was observed many times. This chain uses TRBV10-3 with TRBJ2-2; 10 bases are a match to TRBD2. After removal of 6 bases from V and 0 bases from J, the junction contained 7 bases not matched to a gene. CDR1 and CDR2 (germline): ENHRY, SYGVKD. The CDR3 has 17 amino acids. CDR3 in amino acids: CAIRKPSGGPNTGELFF. The CDR3 coding sequence is TGTGCCATCAGGAAGCCTAGCGGGGGACCGAACACCGGGGAGCTGTTTTTT.

At least ten counts were recorded for this clonotype. The CDR3 nucleotides are TGTGCCAGCAGTTTATCAGTGGGACAGGGAGCCAAAAACATTCAGTACTTC. Encoded protein: CASSLSVGQGAKNIQYF. This chain uses TRBV27 with TRBJ2-4; 9 bases are a match to TRBD1. V gave up 0 bases and J gave up 0 bases; unmatched junction bases: 3. CDR3 length: 17 amino acids. CDR1 MNHEY and CDR2 SMNVEV come from the germline V gene (reference sequence).

This clonotype occurred many times. CDR3 sequence (DNA): TGTGCCAGCAGCCCGGGACCCCCTATGGGGACCCAGTACTTC. Its protein is CASSPGPPMGTQYF. The V call is TRBV11-3, the J call TRBJ2-5; D assignment may be TRBD1 or TRBD2 (5 bases each). Germline assignment: CDR1 SGHNT and CDR2 YENEEA. The V gene lost 5 bases and the J gene lost 7 bases, with 17 bases spanning the gap. CDR3 length equals 14 residues.

V gene TRBV27 combines with J gene TRBJ2-5; a weak D match, TRBD2 (7 bases). The CDR3 sequence is 14 residues long. The V end was cut by 6 bases, the J end by 5 bases, with 16 bases between. Germline CDR1 and CDR2: MNHEY and SMNVEV (reference sequence). The CDR3 sequence: CASRTGWGGETQYF. The DNA of the CDR3 is TGTGCCAGCAGAACAGGGTGGGGAGGGGAGACCCAGTACTTC.

This sequence joins TRBV7-8 and TRBJ2-2, with a possible D match to TRBD1 (6 bases). Looked up from germline, CDR1 is SGHVS and CDR2 is FQNEAQ. The CDR3 runs to 17 residues. Trimming cost V 5 bases and J 0 bases, with 16 bases left between them. The CDR3: CASSLTGKKPNTGELFF. The CDR3 bases are TGTGCCAGCAGCCTTACAGGGAAAAAACCGAACACCGGGGAGCTGTTTTTT.

The chain carries TRBV20-1 and TRBJ1-1, with D hard to call. Per germline, CDR1 DFQATT and CDR2 SNEGSKA (reference sequence). V was pared by 5 bases and J by 4 bases, with 17 bases between. This CDR3 has 14 residues. The CDR3 sequence is CSAPTGWSSTEAFF. The CDR3 coding sequence is TGCAGTGCTCCGACGGGTTGGTCCAGCACTGAAGCTTTCTTT.

This clonotype was found many times. This chain joins TRBV11-2 and TRBJ1-3, with D hard to call. V lost 3 bases, J lost 0 bases, and 6 bases lay in between. In germline, CDR1 is SGHAT, CDR2 FQNNGV. This CDR3 has 14 residues. CDR3 DNA: TGTGCCAGCAGCTTTAGTGGCTCTGGAAACACCATATATTTT. Translating it yields CASSFSGSGNTIYF.

Ten or more counts support this clonotype. This chain uses TRBV20-1 with TRBJ1-1; TRBD1 might be the D (5 bases). This CDR3 has 11 residues. CDR1 DFQATT and CDR2 SNEGSKA come from the germline V gene (reference sequence). The CDR3 reads CRGTGGTEAFF. CDR3 bases: TGCAGAGGAACAGGAGGAACTGAAGCTTTCTTT.

The table lists this clonotype with many counts. The genes are TRBV6-2 or TRBV6-3 and TRBJ2-7, with TRBD2 as a possible D gene (5 bases). CDR1 is MNHEY and CDR2 is SVGEGT in the germline V gene. V lost 6 bases, J lost 6 bases, and 9 bases lay in between. The CDR3 totals 11 residues. CDR3 protein: CASSWAGEQYF. The CDR3 DNA reads as TGTGCCAGCAGCTGGGCGGGCGAGCAGTACTTC.

This clonotype was detected ten times or more. The rearrangement links TRBV11-2 to TRBJ2-7; 11 bases match TRBD2. Trimming took 0 bases from V and 0 from J; bases not matched to a gene: 4. CDR3 size: 17 residues. Looked up from germline, CDR1 is SGHAT and CDR2 is FQNNGV. The CDR3 here is CASSLEASGRLSYEQYF. In DNA, the CDR3 is TGTGCCAGCAGCTTAGAGGCTAGCGGGAGGCTCTCCTACGAGCAGTACTTC.

This sequence joins TRBV6-5 and TRBJ1-2; D is ambiguous. Germline V lookup: CDR1 MNHEY, CDR2 SVGAGI. With 4 bases removed from V and 3 bases from J, the gap between germline ends came to 9 bases. The CDR3 has 13 amino acids. CDR3 coding DNA: TGTGCCAGCAGTTTCTATAAAGACTATGGCTACACCTTC. This translates into CASSFYKDYGYTF.

This clonotype was observed at least ten times. The V gene is TRBV15, the J gene TRBJ2-2, with D perhaps matching TRBD1 (6 bases). Germline loops: CDR1 LNHNV, CDR2 YYDKDF (reference sequence). The length of the CDR3 is 17 residues. Between the trimmed V and J ends, which lost 2 bases and 6 bases, there was a span of 19 bases. The CDR3 nucleotides read TGTGCCACCAGCAGAACTCCGACAGGTACTTTTGCCGGGGAGCTGTTTTTT. It specifies CATSRTPTGTFAGELFF.

This clonotype was recorded many times. The chain is built from TRBV11-2 and TRBJ2-5; 8 bases line up with TRBD1. Germline loops: CDR1 SGHAT, CDR2 FQNNGV. This CDR3 is 16 amino acids long. V shed 1 base and J 1 base; nucleotides not matched to a gene: 5. CDR3 loop: CASSLVRTGLQETQYF. The CDR3 bases are TGTGCCAGCAGCTTAGTGAGGACAGGGCTCCAAGAGACCCAGTACTTC.

This clonotype appeared many times. This chain joins TRBV12-3 or TRBV12-4 and TRBJ1-6; 12 bases are shared with TRBD1. CDR3 size: 18 residues. With 0 bases clipped from V and 9 bases from J, the junction kept 9 bases outside the gene matches. The CDR3 is CASSLALRDRGLGSPLHF. As DNA, the CDR3 is TGTGCCAGCAGTTTAGCGCTCCGGGACAGGGGGCTCGGTTCACCCCTCCACTTT.

V and J are TRBV3-1 and TRBJ2-7; the D gene could be TRBD1 or TRBD2 (5 bases each). Trimming shortened V by 0 bases and J by 12 bases, and 21 bases separated the two germline ends. This CDR3 spans 15 amino acids. Germline V CDR1 and CDR2: LGHDT, YNNKEL (reference sequence). CDR3 amino acids: CASSQEMAGPEGAYF. The CDR3 coding sequence is TGTGCCAGCAGCCAAGAGATGGCAGGGCCCGAGGGAGCGTACTTC.